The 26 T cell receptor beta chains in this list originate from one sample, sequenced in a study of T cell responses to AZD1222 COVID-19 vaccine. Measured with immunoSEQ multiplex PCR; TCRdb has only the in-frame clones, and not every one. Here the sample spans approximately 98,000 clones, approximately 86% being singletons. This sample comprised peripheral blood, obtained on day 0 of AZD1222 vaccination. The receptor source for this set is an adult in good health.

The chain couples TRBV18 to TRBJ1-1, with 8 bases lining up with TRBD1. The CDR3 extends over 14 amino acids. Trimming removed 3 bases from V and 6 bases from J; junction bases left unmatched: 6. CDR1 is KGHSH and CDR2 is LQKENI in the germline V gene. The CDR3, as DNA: TGTGCCAGCTCACCTACGGACAGGGTCGCTGAAGCTTTCTTT. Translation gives CASSPTDRVAEAFF.

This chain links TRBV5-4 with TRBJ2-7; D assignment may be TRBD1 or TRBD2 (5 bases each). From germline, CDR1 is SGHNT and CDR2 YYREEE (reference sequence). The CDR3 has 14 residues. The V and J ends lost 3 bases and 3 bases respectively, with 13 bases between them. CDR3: CASSSPGPVYEQYF. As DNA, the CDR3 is TGTGCCAGCAGCTCCCCGGGACCCGTCTACGAGCAGTACTTC.

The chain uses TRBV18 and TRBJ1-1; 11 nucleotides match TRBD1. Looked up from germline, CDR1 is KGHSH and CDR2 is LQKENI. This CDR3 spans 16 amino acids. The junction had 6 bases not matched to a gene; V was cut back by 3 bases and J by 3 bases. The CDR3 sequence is CASSPGDRGVHTEAFF. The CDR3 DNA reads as TGTGCCAGCTCACCTGGGGACAGGGGGGTTCACACTGAAGCTTTCTTT.

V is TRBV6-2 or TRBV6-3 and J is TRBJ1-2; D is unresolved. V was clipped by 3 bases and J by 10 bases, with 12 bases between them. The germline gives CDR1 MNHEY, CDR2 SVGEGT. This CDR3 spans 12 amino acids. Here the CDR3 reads CASSYSNVFYTF. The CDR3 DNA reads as TGTGCCAGCAGTTATTCGAACGTCTTCTACACCTTC.

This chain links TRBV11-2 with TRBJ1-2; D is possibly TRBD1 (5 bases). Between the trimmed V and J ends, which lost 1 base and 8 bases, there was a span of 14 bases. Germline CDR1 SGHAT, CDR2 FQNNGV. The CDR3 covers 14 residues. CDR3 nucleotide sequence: TGTGCCAGCAGCTTAGCCGGGTGGGGGGAAGGCTACACCTTC. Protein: CASSLAGWGEGYTF.

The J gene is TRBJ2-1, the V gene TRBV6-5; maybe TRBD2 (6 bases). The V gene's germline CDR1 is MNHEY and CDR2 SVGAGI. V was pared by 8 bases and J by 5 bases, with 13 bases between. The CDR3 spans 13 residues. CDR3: CASLWGVNNEQFF. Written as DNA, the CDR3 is TGTGCCAGCTTGTGGGGGGTCAACAATGAGCAGTTCTTC.

CDR3 in amino acids: CASSLEQGDEQFF. CDR3 sequence (DNA): TGCGCCAGCAGCCTGGAACAGGGCGATGAGCAGTTCTTC. This chain connects TRBV4-1 to TRBJ2-1; D perhaps matches TRBD1 (6 bases). CDR3 length equals 13 residues. CDR1 MGHRA and CDR2 YSYEKL come from the germline V gene. Trimming removed 4 bases from V and 8 bases from J, with 12 bases in between.

In DNA, the CDR3 is TGCAGCGCACTCACCGGGGGGGATGAAAAACTGTTTTTT. It is translated as CSALTGGDEKLFF. This sequence joins TRBV29-1 and TRBJ1-4; a possible D gene is TRBD1 (5 bases). The CDR3 is 13 residues long. The V gene lost 7 bases and the J gene lost 6 bases, with 15 bases spanning the gap. Germline V gene sequence: CDR1 SQVTM, CDR2 ANQGSEA.

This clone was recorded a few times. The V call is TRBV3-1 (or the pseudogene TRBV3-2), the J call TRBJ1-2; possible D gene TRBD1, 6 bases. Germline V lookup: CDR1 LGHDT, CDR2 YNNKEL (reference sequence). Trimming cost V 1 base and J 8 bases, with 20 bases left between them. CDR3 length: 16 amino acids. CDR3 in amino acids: CASSQGLVGGRGGYTF. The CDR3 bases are TGTGCCAGCAGCCAAGGATTAGTGGGCGGCAGGGGAGGCTACACCTTC.

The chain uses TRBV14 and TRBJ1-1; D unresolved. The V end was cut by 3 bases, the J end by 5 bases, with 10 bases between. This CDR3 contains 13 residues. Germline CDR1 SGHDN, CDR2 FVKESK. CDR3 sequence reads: CASSHRLGTEAFF. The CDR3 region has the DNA TGTGCCAGCAGCCACAGGCTTGGGACTGAAGCTTTCTTT.

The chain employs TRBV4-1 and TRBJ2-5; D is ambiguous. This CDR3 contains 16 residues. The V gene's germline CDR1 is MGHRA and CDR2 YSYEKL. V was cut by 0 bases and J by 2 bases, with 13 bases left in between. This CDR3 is CASSQDRLSQQETQYF. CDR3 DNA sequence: TGCGCCAGCAGCCAAGATCGCCTCAGCCAACAAGAGACCCAGTACTTC.

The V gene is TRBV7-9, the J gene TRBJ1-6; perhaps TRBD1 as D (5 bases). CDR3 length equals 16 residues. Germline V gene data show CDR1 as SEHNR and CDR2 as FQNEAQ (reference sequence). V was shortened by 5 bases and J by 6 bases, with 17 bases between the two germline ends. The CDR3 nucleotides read TGTGCCAGCAGCGATACAACCGCGGGGACTAATTCACCCCTCCACTTT. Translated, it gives CASSDTTAGTNSPLHF.

The CDR3 region is CASSVPLDRPNTEAFF. Here the CDR3 DNA reads TGTGCCAGCAGTGTACCTTTGGACAGGCCGAACACTGAAGCTTTCTTT. The chain carries TRBV2 and TRBJ1-1; 7 positions match TRBD1. The CDR3 runs 16 residues. CDR1 is SNHLY, CDR2 FYNNEI, per germline. V dropped 4 bases and J dropped 1; count of bases not matched to a gene: 9.

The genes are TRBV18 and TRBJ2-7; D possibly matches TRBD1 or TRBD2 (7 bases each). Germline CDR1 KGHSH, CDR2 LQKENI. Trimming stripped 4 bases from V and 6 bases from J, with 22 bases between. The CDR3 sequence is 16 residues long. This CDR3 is CASSQRGGTVSSEQYF. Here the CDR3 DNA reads TGTGCCAGCTCACAACGGGGAGGGACAGTCTCATCCGAGCAGTACTTC. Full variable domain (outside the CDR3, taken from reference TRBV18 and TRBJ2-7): NAGVMQNPRHLVRRRGQEARLRCSPMKGHSHVYWYRQLPEEGLKFMVYLQKENIIDESGMPKERFSAEFPKEGPSILRIQQVVRGDSAAYFCASSQRGGTVSSEQYFGPGTRLTVT.

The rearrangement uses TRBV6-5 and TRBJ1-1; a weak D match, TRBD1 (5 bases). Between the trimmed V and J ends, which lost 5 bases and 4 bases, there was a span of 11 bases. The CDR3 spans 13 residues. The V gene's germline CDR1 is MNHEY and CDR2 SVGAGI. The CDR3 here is CASSTAGATEAFF. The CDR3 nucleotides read TGTGCCAGCAGTACGGCCGGGGCCACTGAAGCTTTCTTT.

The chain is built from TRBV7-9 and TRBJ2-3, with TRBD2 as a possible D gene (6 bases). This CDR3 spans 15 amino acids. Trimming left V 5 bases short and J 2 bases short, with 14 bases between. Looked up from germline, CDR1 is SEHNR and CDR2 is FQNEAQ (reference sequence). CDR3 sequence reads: CASSPTSALTDTQYF. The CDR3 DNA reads TGTGCCAGCAGCCCGACTAGTGCCCTCACAGATACGCAGTATTTT.

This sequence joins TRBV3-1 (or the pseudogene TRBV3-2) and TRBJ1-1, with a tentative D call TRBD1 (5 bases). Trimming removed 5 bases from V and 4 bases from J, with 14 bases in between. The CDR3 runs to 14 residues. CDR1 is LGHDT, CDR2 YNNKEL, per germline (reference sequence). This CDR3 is CASSAQGWSTEAFF. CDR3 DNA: TGTGCCAGCAGCGCCCAGGGATGGAGCACTGAAGCTTTCTTT.

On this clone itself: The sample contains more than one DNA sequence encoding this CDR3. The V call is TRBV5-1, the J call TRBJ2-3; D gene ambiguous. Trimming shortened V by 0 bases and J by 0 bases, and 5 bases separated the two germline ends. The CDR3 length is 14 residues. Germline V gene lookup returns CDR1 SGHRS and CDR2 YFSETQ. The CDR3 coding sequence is TGCGCCAGCAGCTTGGACGGAAGCACAGATACGCAGTATTTT. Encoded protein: CASSLDGSTDTQYF. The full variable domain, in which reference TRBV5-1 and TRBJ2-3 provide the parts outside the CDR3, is KAGVTQTPRYLIKTRGQQVTLSCSPISGHRSVSWYQQTPGQGLQFLFEYFSETQRNKGNFPGRFSGRQFSNSRSEMNVSTLELGDSALYLCASSLDGSTDTQYFGPGTRLTVL.

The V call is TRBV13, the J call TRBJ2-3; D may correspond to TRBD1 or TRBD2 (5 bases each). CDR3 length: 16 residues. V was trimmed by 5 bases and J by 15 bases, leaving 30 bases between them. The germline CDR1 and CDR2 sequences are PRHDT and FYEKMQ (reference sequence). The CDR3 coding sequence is TGTGCCAGCAGCGCCGGGACCACCTTGCTCGATACGCCATCATATTTT. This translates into CASSAGTTLLDTPSYF.

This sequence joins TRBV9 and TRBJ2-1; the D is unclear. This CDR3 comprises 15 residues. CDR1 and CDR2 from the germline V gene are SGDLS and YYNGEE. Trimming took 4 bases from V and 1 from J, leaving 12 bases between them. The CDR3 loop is CASSPRSDSYNEQFF. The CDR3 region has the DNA TGTGCCAGCAGCCCTCGGTCTGATTCCTACAATGAGCAGTTCTTC.

The CDR3, as DNA: TGTGCCACCCCCTCCAGTAACTATGGCTACACCTTC. Translation: CATPSSNYGYTF. The chain recombines TRBV2 with TRBJ1-2; D is unclear. The CDR3 runs 12 residues. The ends were cut back, 10 bases at V and 1 base at J, with 10 bases in the middle. CDR1 is SNHLY and CDR2 is FYNNEI in the germline V gene. Together with reference TRBV2 and TRBJ1-2, the CDR3 gives the full variable domain: EPEVTQTPSHQVTQMGQEVILRCVPISNHLYFYWYRQILGQKVEFLVSFYNNEISEKSEIFDDQFSVERPDGSNFTLKIRSTKLEDSAMYFCATPSSNYGYTFGSGTRLTVV.

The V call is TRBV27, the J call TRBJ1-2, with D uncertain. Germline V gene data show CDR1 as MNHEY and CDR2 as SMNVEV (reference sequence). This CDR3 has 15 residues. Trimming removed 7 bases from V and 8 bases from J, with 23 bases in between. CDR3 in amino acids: CASTELGPGKIGYTF. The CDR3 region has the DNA TGTGCCAGCACCGAACTGGGCCCGGGAAAGATAGGCTACACCTTC.

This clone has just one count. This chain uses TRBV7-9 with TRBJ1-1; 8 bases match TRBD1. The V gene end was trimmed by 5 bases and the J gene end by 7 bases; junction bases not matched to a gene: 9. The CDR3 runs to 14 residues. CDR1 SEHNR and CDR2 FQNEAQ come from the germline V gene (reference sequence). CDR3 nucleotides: TGTGCCAGCAGCCTATGGGACAGGTCCCATGAAGCTTTCTTT. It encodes CASSLWDRSHEAFF.

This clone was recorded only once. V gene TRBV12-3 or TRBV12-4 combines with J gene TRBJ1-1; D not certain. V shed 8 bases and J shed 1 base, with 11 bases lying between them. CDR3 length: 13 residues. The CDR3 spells CASGKSANTEAFF. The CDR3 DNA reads TGTGCCAGCGGTAAGAGTGCGAACACTGAAGCTTTCTTT.

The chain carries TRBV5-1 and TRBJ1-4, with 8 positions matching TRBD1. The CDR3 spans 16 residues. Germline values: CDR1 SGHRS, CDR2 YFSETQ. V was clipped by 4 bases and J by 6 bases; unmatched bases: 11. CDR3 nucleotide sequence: TGCGCCAGCAGCGACGGACACAGGGGGTTGGATGAAAAACTGTTTTTT. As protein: CASSDGHRGLDEKLFF.

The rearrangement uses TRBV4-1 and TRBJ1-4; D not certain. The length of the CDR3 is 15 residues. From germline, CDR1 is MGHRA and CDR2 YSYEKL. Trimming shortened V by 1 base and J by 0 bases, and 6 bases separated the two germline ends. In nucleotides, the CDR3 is TGCGCCAGCAGCCAAGTGTCAGCAACTAATGAAAAACTGTTTTTT. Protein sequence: CASSQVSATNEKLFF.